One and the same sample provided the 32 T cell receptor beta chains below, sequenced in a study of blood T cell repertoires in COVID-19. Here immunoSEQ multiplex PCR was the method, and the copy in TCRdb shows in-frame clones only, minus some. The sample yields tens of thousands of clones, about 88% seen once. Material: peripheral blood. Receptors originate from an elderly man with active or convalescent COVID-19.

This clone was observed a handful of times. The rearrangement links TRBV2 to TRBJ1-5, with D possibly being TRBD1 (5 bases). Between the trimmed V and J ends, which lost 8 bases and 4 bases, there was a span of 12 bases. The CDR3 extends over 13 amino acids. Germline V gene data show CDR1 as SNHLY and CDR2 as FYNNEI. CDR3 bases: TGTGCCAGCTCCAGGGCAGGTAATCAGCCCCAGCATTTT. This gives the protein CASSRAGNQPQHF.

The rearrangement uses TRBV27 and TRBJ2-2; 7 positions match TRBD1. Germline V gene data show CDR1 as MNHEY and CDR2 as SMNVEV (reference sequence). Unmatched junction bases numbered 17, after V lost 5 bases and J lost 5 bases. The CDR3 is 18 residues long. This CDR3 reads CASSAGLGQGVKTGELFF. Written as DNA, the CDR3 is TGTGCCAGCAGTGCCGGATTGGGGCAGGGGGTCAAAACCGGGGAGCTGTTTTTT.

This clone was seen only once. The chain links TRBV9 to TRBJ1-6; D possibly corresponds to TRBD1 (6 bases). The CDR3 totals 16 residues. V was cut by 4 bases and J by 10 bases, with 21 bases left in between. The germline V gene has CDR1 SGDLS and CDR2 YYNGEE. The CDR3 DNA follows: TGTGCCAGCAGCCCAGCCCTAGGGGGGGTTGGATCACCCCTCCACTTT. Residues: CASSPALGGVGSPLHF.

This clone was seen just once. The chain carries TRBV4-2 and TRBJ2-3; 8 bases match TRBD1. In germline, CDR1 is LGHNA, CDR2 YNFKEQ. This CDR3 comprises 16 residues. V lost 0 bases to trimming and J lost 6 bases; unmatched junction nucleotides: 8. Written as DNA, the CDR3 is TGTGCCAGCAGCCAAGATCTGCCAGGGGGCGCGGATACGCAGTATTTT. As protein: CASSQDLPGGADTQYF.

CDR3: CASSLVREGTDTQYF. The DNA for the CDR3 is TGTGCCAGCAGCTTGGTTCGGGAGGGCACAGATACGCAGTATTTT. The V and J genes are TRBV5-6 and TRBJ2-3; 7 bases line up with TRBD2. Losses at the gene ends were 0 bases for V and 1 base for J; bases not matched to a gene: 2. CDR3 size: 15 residues. Germline CDR1 SGHDT, CDR2 YYEEEE.

V gene TRBV28 combines with J gene TRBJ1-2, with D possibly being TRBD1 (5 bases). Germline CDR1 MDHEN, CDR2 SYDVKM. The CDR3 consists of 11 residues. V was trimmed by 5 bases and J by 8 bases, leaving 9 bases between them. CDR3 DNA: TGTGCCAGCAGTCGACAGAGGGGCTACACCTTC. Residues: CASSRQRGYTF.

In its sample, this clone was seen a few times. The chain couples TRBV14 to TRBJ1-4; unclear D gene. Germline V CDR1 and CDR2: SGHDN, FVKESK. Trimming shortened V by 1 base and J by 6 bases, and 12 bases separated the two germline ends. The CDR3 spans 15 residues. The CDR3, as DNA: TGTGCCAGCAGCCAAGTCCGGGAACGGGATGAAAAACTGTTTTTT. This sequence encodes CASSQVRERDEKLFF. The full variable domain, rest sourced from reference TRBV14 and TRBJ1-4, is EAGVTQFPSHSVIEKGQTVTLRCDPISGHDNLYWYRRVMGKEIKFLLHFVKESKQDESGMPNNRFLAERTGGTYSTLKVQPAELEDSGVYFCASSQVRERDEKLFFGSGTQLSVL.

This chain uses TRBV5-1 with TRBJ1-6; a weak D match, TRBD1 (5 bases). The V and J ends lost 0 bases and 4 bases respectively, with 5 bases between them. The CDR3 runs 14 residues. Germline V gene data show CDR1 as SGHRS and CDR2 as YFSETQ. CDR3 nucleotides: TGCGCCAGCAGCTTGGCAGGGTATAATTCACCCCTCCACTTT. Protein product: CASSLAGYNSPLHF.

This clone was seen a single time. CDR3 sequence: CSVGAKPNEQFF. CDR3 coding DNA: TGCAGCGTGGGGGCCAAACCTAATGAGCAGTTCTTC. The J gene is TRBJ2-1, the V gene TRBV29-1; possible D gene TRBD1, 6 bases. CDR3 length equals 12 residues. Trimming left V 6 bases short and J 7 bases short, with 13 bases between. In germline, CDR1 is SQVTM, CDR2 ANQGSEA.

This clone was seen only once. The rearrangement joins TRBV5-4 to TRBJ1-2; 11 nucleotides line up with TRBD1. V dropped 4 bases and J dropped 0; count of bases not matched to a gene: 5. Per the germline V gene, CDR1 is SGHNT and CDR2 is YYREEE (reference sequence). There are 16 residues in the CDR3. The DNA of the CDR3 is TGTGCCAGCAGCGTGGACAGGGGGCCCACTAACTATGGCTACACCTTC. Its protein is CASSVDRGPTNYGYTF. Full variable domain (remainder filled in from reference TRBV5-4 and TRBJ1-2): ETGVTQSPTHLIKTRGQQVTLRCSSQSGHNTVSWYQQALGQGPQFIFQYYREEENGRGNFPPRFSGLQFPNYSSELNVNALELDDSALYLCASSVDRGPTNYGYTFGSGTRLTVV.

The chain recombines TRBV5-5 with TRBJ1-5; TRBD1 matches 7 bases. Germline CDR1 is SGHKS and CDR2 is YYEKEE (reference sequence). This CDR3 spans 15 amino acids. V was pared by 0 bases and J by 5 bases, with 5 bases of the junction left unmatched. DNA of the CDR3: TGTGCCAGCAGCTTGGTAGGGGGCGGTCATCAGCCCCAGCATTTT. It codes for CASSLVGGGHQPQHF.

The rearrangement joins TRBV7-6 to TRBJ1-4; the D gene is possibly TRBD1 (5 bases). The CDR3 sequence is 15 residues long. V lost 5 bases, J lost 8 bases, and 18 bases lay in between. The germline CDR1 and CDR2 sequences are SGHVS and FNYEAQ. CDR3 sequence reads: CASSPNSGGGEKLFF. CDR3 DNA sequence: TGTGCCAGCAGCCCGAACAGTGGGGGAGGGGAAAAACTGTTTTTT.

The genes are TRBV18 and TRBJ2-7; D may be TRBD1 (5 bases). This CDR3 has 12 residues. Germline values: CDR1 KGHSH, CDR2 LQKENI. The V and J ends lost 3 bases and 6 bases respectively, with 9 bases between them. CDR3 nucleotide sequence: TGTGCCAGCTCACCCCAGGGTCTCGAGCAGTACGTC. Residues: CASSPQGLEQYV.

The rearrangement joins TRBV9 to TRBJ1-2; 7 bases are a match to TRBD1. From germline, CDR1 is SGDLS and CDR2 YYNGEE. The CDR3 is 15 residues long. Unmatched junction bases numbered 11, after V lost 4 bases and J lost 5 bases. Written as DNA, the CDR3 is TGTGCCAGCAGCTTCGGGACAGTCAGGGGGTATGGCTACACCTTC. Protein product: CASSFGTVRGYGYTF.

This rearrangement joins TRBV11-2 to TRBJ1-1, with no clear D. Germline V CDR1 and CDR2: SGHAT, FQNNGV. The ends were cut back, 1 base at V and 4 bases at J, with 10 bases in the middle. The CDR3 sequence is 14 residues long. Written as DNA, the CDR3 is TGTGCCAGCAGCTTAGTTTCCCGGAGCACTGAAGCTTTCTTT. Its protein is CASSLVSRSTEAFF.

The J gene is TRBJ1-5, the V gene TRBV24-1; a weak D match, TRBD1 (6 bases). The CDR3 has 14 residues. The germline V gene encodes CDR1 KGHDR and CDR2 SFDVKD. V was shortened by 5 bases and J by 0 bases, with 7 bases between the two germline ends. Written as DNA, the CDR3 is TGTGCCACCAGTGGGACAGATAGCAATCAGCCCCAGCATTTT. This encodes CATSGTDSNQPQHF.

The chain is built from TRBV6-5 and TRBJ2-2; D may be TRBD1 (7 bases). The CDR3 spans 14 residues. Trimming removed 6 bases from V and 6 bases from J, with 14 bases in between. Germline V gene data show CDR1 as MNHEY and CDR2 as SVGAGI. Here the CDR3 reads CASRHTGDSGELFF. The CDR3 nucleotides read TGTGCCAGCAGGCATACAGGGGACTCCGGGGAGCTGTTTTTT.

Here the CDR3 reads CASSAQALSSPLHF. The CDR3 nucleotides read TGTGCCAGCAGTGCTCAGGCCCTAAGTTCACCCCTCCACTTT. The gene calls are TRBV2 and TRBJ1-6; no reliable D call. This CDR3 spans 14 amino acids. V shed 4 bases and J shed 9 bases, with 13 bases lying between them. Germline CDR1 and CDR2: SNHLY and FYNNEI. The full variable domain, in which reference TRBV2 and TRBJ1-6 provide the parts outside the CDR3, is EPEVTQTPSHQVTQMGQEVILRCVPISNHLYFYWYRQILGQKVEFLVSFYNNEISEKSEIFDDQFSVERPDGSNFTLKIRSTKLEDSAMYFCASSAQALSSPLHFGNGTRLTVT.

The rearrangement joins TRBV2 to TRBJ1-2; unclear D gene. The germline V gene encodes CDR1 SNHLY and CDR2 FYNNEI. V was trimmed by 4 bases and J by 3 bases, leaving 9 bases between them. CDR3 length: 13 residues. CDR3 DNA sequence: TGTGCCAGCAGTGTCATGGCACACTATGGCTACACCTTC. Residues: CASSVMAHYGYTF.

Here the CDR3 reads CASSVSPGLQEKLFF. The CDR3 DNA follows: TGTGCCAGCAGCGTATCCCCAGGGCTGCAGGAAAAACTGTTTTTT. V and J are TRBV9 and TRBJ1-4; D is perhaps TRBD1 (5 bases). The CDR3 totals 15 residues. The V gene lost 1 base and the J gene lost 8 bases, with 15 bases spanning the gap. CDR1 and CDR2 (germline): SGDLS, YYNGEE.

The gene calls are TRBV7-2 and TRBJ1-2; 7 nucleotides line up with TRBD1. This CDR3 contains 14 residues. Looked up from germline, CDR1 is SGHTA and CDR2 is FQGNSA. With V trimmed by 4 bases and J by 4 bases, 6 bases remained unmatched. In DNA form, the CDR3 reads TGTGCCAGCAGCTCCCGGGACAGAGTCTATGGCTACACCTTC. Amino acid sequence: CASSSRDRVYGYTF.

The V call is TRBV12-3 or TRBV12-4, the J call TRBJ1-2; D might be TRBD1 (5 bases). Trimming pared 3 bases from V and 4 bases from J, leaving 9 bases between. This CDR3 region has 13 residues. The CDR3 DNA reads TGTGCCAGCAGTTTCGGCAGGGTCTATGGCTACACCTTC. Its translation: CASSFGRVYGYTF.

Sample share makes this clone medium-sized. Other DNA sequences in the same sample also yield this CDR3. The V gene is TRBV6-1, the J gene TRBJ2-2, with 8 bases lining up with TRBD2. Germline values: CDR1 MNHNS, CDR2 SASEGT. The CDR3 is 14 residues long. With V trimmed by 2 bases and J by 5 bases, 1 base remained unmatched. The CDR3 spells CASSEPGGTGELFF. In nucleotides, the CDR3 is TGTGCCAGCAGTGAACCGGGGGGGACCGGGGAGCTGTTTTTT.

This rearrangement joins TRBV5-1 to TRBJ2-2; tentative D call: TRBD2 (6 bases). Germline V gene sequence: CDR1 SGHRS, CDR2 YFSETQ. V was clipped by 5 bases and J by 0 bases, with 11 bases between them. There are 15 residues in the CDR3. The CDR3 region is CASRVSGANTGELFF. DNA of the CDR3: TGCGCCAGCAGAGTATCGGGGGCGAACACCGGGGAGCTGTTTTTT.

The chain links TRBV3-1 (or the pseudogene TRBV3-2) to TRBJ2-1, with TRBD2 identical over 7 bases. The CDR3 covers 16 residues. Germline-derived CDR1 and CDR2 are LGHDT and YNNKEL (reference sequence). With 0 bases clipped from V and 4 bases from J, the junction kept 6 bases outside the gene matches. CDR3 sequence: CASSQDPAGRYNEQFF. CDR3 bases: TGTGCCAGCAGCCAAGATCCAGCGGGGAGATACAATGAGCAGTTCTTC.

The chain uses TRBV6-1 and TRBJ2-2; D unresolved. There are 15 residues in the CDR3. Trimming took 3 bases from V and 2 from J, leaving 10 bases between them. The germline gives CDR1 MNHNS, CDR2 SASEGT. The CDR3 DNA reads as TGTGCCAGCAGTGAGATTAGAATTAACACCGGGGAGCTGTTTTTT. This codes for CASSEIRINTGELFF.

This clone was observed a single time. The V and J genes are TRBV6-5 and TRBJ2-1; 10 positions agree with TRBD1. V lost 8 bases to trimming and J lost 6 bases; unmatched junction nucleotides: 7. Germline lookup yields CDR1 MNHEY and CDR2 SVGAGI. This CDR3 spans 14 amino acids. As DNA, the CDR3 is TGTGCCAGCCGCCGGGACAGGGGTTTCAATGAGCAGTTCTTC. Translated: CASRRDRGFNEQFF.

This rearrangement joins TRBV28 to TRBJ1-4; a possible D gene is TRBD1 (5 bases). The CDR3 contains 16 residues. CDR1 and CDR2 (germline): MDHEN, SYDVKM. V shed 3 bases and J shed 7 bases, with 18 bases lying between them. The CDR3 nucleotides read TGTGCCAGCAGTTTCCTTGGGGGGACGAGTCGTGAAAAACTGTTTTTT. It codes for CASSFLGGTSREKLFF.

V usage is TRBV27 and J usage is TRBJ1-1; the D is unclear. This CDR3 is built from 13 residues. Germline-derived CDR1 and CDR2 are MNHEY and SMNVEV (reference sequence). Trimming shortened V by 2 bases and J by 3 bases, and 7 bases separated the two germline ends. Here the CDR3 DNA reads TGTGCCAGCAGTTTAGTGGGAGACACTGAAGCTTTCTTT. Its translation: CASSLVGDTEAFF.

The V and J genes are TRBV5-1 and TRBJ1-6; 7 bases align to TRBD1. The CDR3 consists of 15 residues. Losses at the gene ends were 4 bases for V and 10 bases for J; bases not matched to a gene: 11. The germline V gene encodes CDR1 SGHRS and CDR2 YFSETQ. Here the CDR3 DNA reads TGCGCCAGCAGCCTAACGGGACAGAGTCTCTCACCCCTCCACTTT. It specifies CASSLTGQSLSPLHF.

This clone was picked up a small number of times. The rearrangement joins TRBV29-1 to TRBJ2-5; D perhaps matches TRBD1 (6 bases). Germline CDR1 is SQVTM and CDR2 is ANQGSEA. V lost 7 bases, J lost 1 base, and 16 bases lay in between. CDR3 length equals 14 residues. The CDR3 loop reads CSAGWGRGQETQYF. The CDR3 bases are TGCAGCGCTGGGTGGGGGCGAGGCCAAGAGACCCAGTACTTC.

The CDR3 reads CATTTGTGGYNEQFF. The CDR3 DNA follows: TGTGCCACCACGACCGGGACAGGGGGGTACAATGAGCAGTTCTTC. This rearrangement joins TRBV24-1 to TRBJ2-1; 11 nucleotides align to TRBD1. Germline CDR1 and CDR2: KGHDR and SFDVKD. The ends lost 8 bases at V and 4 bases at J; junction bases unmatched: 6. The CDR3 sequence is 15 residues long.